The 16 T cell receptor beta chains below come from one sample, sequenced in a study of cytomegalovirus exposure and HLA in healthy donors. The PCR contained 60 Vbeta and 13 Jbeta primers. Only in-frame clones appear in the TCRdb table, and some are missing; sequencing was by immunoSEQ multiplex PCR. The table includes over 150,000 clones, around 68% detected once. Sequenced input: PBMCs. The receptors stem from a man in his forties or fifties in good health and CMV-seronegative.

The chain couples TRBV7-9 to TRBJ2-5; TRBD1 might be the D (5 bases). Trimming removed 2 bases at V and 5 bases at J, with 15 bases between. This CDR3 comprises 15 residues. Germline V CDR1 and CDR2: SEHNR, FQNEAQ (reference sequence). CDR3 residues: CASSLYTQGWETQYF. CDR3 in DNA: TGTGCCAGCAGCTTATACACCCAGGGTTGGGAGACCCAGTACTTC.

This clone came up once. The chain has TRBV4-1 and TRBJ2-7, with 12 bases aligning to TRBD2. This CDR3 is built from 15 residues. The V segment lost 5 bases and the J segment 5 bases; nucleotides outside the gene matches: 7. Germline V gene lookup returns CDR1 MGHRA and CDR2 YSYEKL. The CDR3 protein is CASSVLLAGGHEQYF. In DNA form, the CDR3 reads TGCGCCAGCAGCGTCCTACTAGCGGGGGGTCACGAGCAGTACTTC.

This chain connects TRBV19 to TRBJ2-6, with 10 bases identical to TRBD1. Trimming cost V 7 bases and J 2 bases; bases outside gene matches: 5. The CDR3 covers 16 residues. CDR1 and CDR2 from the germline V gene are LNHDA and SQIVND (reference sequence). As DNA, the CDR3 is TGTGCCAGTACCTGGGACAGGGGAACTGGGGCCAACGTCCTGACTTTC. This sequence encodes CASTWDRGTGANVLTF.

This rearrangement joins TRBV19 to TRBJ1-2, with D hard to call. The CDR3 is 13 amino acids. Germline CDR1 is LNHDA and CDR2 is SQIVND (reference sequence). The V and J ends lost 6 bases and 4 bases respectively, with 12 bases between them. This CDR3 reads CASRLSGGYGYTF. CDR3 nucleotide sequence: TGTGCCAGTAGGTTGTCCGGAGGCTATGGCTACACCTTC.

This clone has a single count. The chain has TRBV11-2 and TRBJ1-6; the D gene is possibly TRBD1 (5 bases). V was clipped by 1 base and J by 9 bases, with 13 bases between them. Germline V CDR1 and CDR2: SGHAT, FQNNGV. This CDR3 has 15 residues. The CDR3 loop is CASSLVPGLGSPLHF. CDR3 DNA sequence: TGTGCCAGCAGCTTAGTTCCAGGGCTGGGTTCACCCCTCCACTTT.

This clone was detected only once. V and J are TRBV19 and TRBJ1-2; TRBD1 might be the D (5 bases). Deletions cut 6 bases from V and 4 bases from J, with 12 bases between. The CDR3 runs to 13 residues. Germline V CDR1 and CDR2: LNHDA, SQIVND (reference sequence). CDR3: CASSPTGIYGYTF. The CDR3 coding sequence is TGTGCCAGTAGCCCTACAGGCATCTATGGCTACACCTTC. Full variable domain (remainder filled in from reference TRBV19 and TRBJ1-2): DGGITQSPKYLFRKEGQNVTLSCEQNLNHDAMYWYRQDPGQGLRLIYYSQIVNDFQKGDIAEGYSVSREKKESFPLTVTSAQKNPTAFYLCASSPTGIYGYTFGSGTRLTVV.

V and J are TRBV6-1 and TRBJ2-7, with D possibly matching TRBD1 (6 bases). Germline V gene sequence: CDR1 MNHNS, CDR2 SASEGT. The CDR3 spans 15 residues. Trimming removed 1 base at V and 4 bases at J, with 14 bases between. The CDR3: CASSEGPGTTYEQYF. CDR3 bases: TGTGCCAGCAGTGAAGGCCCGGGGACAACATACGAGCAGTACTTC.

Notes on this clone: Other DNA variants within this sample encode the same CDR3. The chain combines TRBV7-2 with TRBJ1-6; D perhaps matches TRBD1 (5 bases). V was shortened by 5 bases and J by 1 base, with 6 bases between the two germline ends. There are 14 residues in the CDR3. Germline assignment: CDR1 SGHTA and CDR2 FQGNSA. This chain's CDR3 is CASSDRSYNSPLHF. The CDR3 nucleotides read TGTGCCAGCAGCGACAGATCCTATAATTCACCCCTCCACTTT.

The gene calls are TRBV4-1 and TRBJ2-5; 13 bases are shared with TRBD2. J gave up 5 bases and V 2 bases, and 11 bases lay outside the gene matches. Germline CDR1 MGHRA, CDR2 YSYEKL. CDR3 size: 18 residues. In DNA, the CDR3 is TGCGCCAGCAGCCAACCCCCGTCCGGGACTAGCGGGGCGGAGACCCAGTACTTC. It specifies CASSQPPSGTSGAETQYF.

This chain joins TRBV6-6 and TRBJ2-1, with unresolved D. This CDR3 is built from 12 residues. Germline V gene sequence: CDR1 MNHNY, CDR2 SVGAGI (reference sequence). With 2 bases removed from V and 5 bases from J, the gap between germline ends came to 4 bases. The CDR3 loop is CASSYEHNEQFF. In DNA, the CDR3 is TGTGCCAGCAGTTACGAGCACAATGAGCAGTTCTTC.

V gene TRBV7-3 combines with J gene TRBJ2-7; no definite D call. This CDR3 is 14 amino acids long. Germline-derived CDR1 and CDR2 are SGHTA and FQGTGA. Trimming took off 7 bases at V and 0 bases at J, with 13 bases between the two ends. The CDR3 nucleotides read TGTGCCAGCACCCCACGCAGGTTCTCCTACGAGCAGTACTTC. Its protein product is CASTPRRFSYEQYF.

The table lists this clone with a few counts. The chain uses TRBV19 and TRBJ1-2, with no clear D. The ends were cut back, 6 bases at V and 0 bases at J, with 8 bases in the middle. In germline, CDR1 is LNHDA, CDR2 SQIVND (reference sequence). The CDR3 is made up of 13 amino acids. The DNA for the CDR3 is TGTGCCAGTAGGCCATTAGCTAACTATGGCTACACCTTC. Amino acid sequence: CASRPLANYGYTF.

This clone was observed a handful of times. The chain is built from TRBV4-1 and TRBJ2-1; 9 bases are a match to TRBD1. CDR1 and CDR2 from the germline V gene are MGHRA and YSYEKL. The CDR3 loop spans 15 amino acids. Trimming at V came to 4 bases and at J to 4 bases, leaving 5 bases not matched to a gene. The CDR3 protein is CASSPQTGGYNEQFF. CDR3 nucleotides: TGCGCCAGCAGCCCTCAGACAGGGGGTTACAATGAGCAGTTCTTC.

This rearrangement joins TRBV2 to TRBJ2-3, with 10 bases identical to TRBD2. The junction had 12 bases not matched to a gene; V was cut back by 10 bases and J by 5 bases. The germline gives CDR1 SNHLY, CDR2 FYNNEI. The CDR3 spans 15 residues. The chain's CDR3 is CATPAPRTSGDTQYF. The CDR3 nucleotides read TGTGCCACCCCGGCCCCGAGGACTAGCGGAGATACGCAGTATTTT.

In its sample, this clone was seen a few times. The chain couples TRBV11-2 to TRBJ2-4, with a possible D match to TRBD2 (5 bases). Germline-derived CDR1 and CDR2 are SGHAT and FQNNGV. Between the trimmed V and J ends, which lost 7 bases and 3 bases, there was a span of 13 bases. The CDR3 is made up of 14 amino acids. This CDR3 reads CASTAAGGKNIQYF. The CDR3 DNA reads as TGTGCCAGCACGGCGGCTGGAGGCAAAAACATTCAGTACTTC.

The chain is built from TRBV4-2 and TRBJ1-1; D remains unclear. There are 14 residues in the CDR3. V was clipped by 3 bases and J by 2 bases, with 10 bases between them. Germline V gene sequence: CDR1 LGHNA, CDR2 YNFKEQ. CDR3 region: CASSQNNGNTEAFF. For the CDR3, the DNA is TGTGCCAGCAGCCAGAACAATGGTAACACTGAAGCTTTCTTT.